These 24 T cell receptor beta chains were all obtained from the same sample, sequenced in a study of blood T cell repertoires in COVID-19. Assay: immunoSEQ multiplex PCR; the TCRdb copy retains only in-frame clones and omits some. The data show approximately 160,000 clones, with over 65% seen just once and roughly 8% held by the top ten. Sequencing was done on a sample of peripheral blood. All receptors derive from a man between 60 and 75 years old with acute or convalescent COVID-19.

V usage is TRBV18 and J usage is TRBJ1-2, with 9 bases matching TRBD1. Germline trimming cut 5 bases from V and 3 bases from J; bases unmatched to any gene: 10. There are 16 residues in the CDR3. Germline loops: CDR1 KGHSH, CDR2 LQKENI. This CDR3 is CASSIPPGQGDYGYTF. CDR3 in DNA: TGTGCCAGCTCAATTCCTCCGGGACAGGGCGACTATGGCTACACCTTC.

The chain is built from TRBV13 and TRBJ1-2; 8 nucleotides agree with TRBD1. The V gene end was trimmed by 5 bases and the J gene end by 8 bases; junction bases not matched to a gene: 10. There are 14 residues in the CDR3. CDR1 PRHDT and CDR2 FYEKMQ come from the germline V gene (reference sequence). CDR3 sequence reads: CASSLRTGLVGYTF. For the CDR3, the DNA is TGTGCCAGCAGCCTACGGACAGGGTTAGTAGGCTACACCTTC.

This chain's CDR3 is CASSSGTSGGGEQFF. CDR3 bases: TGTGCCAGCAGTTCCGGGACTAGCGGGGGGGGTGAGCAGTTCTTC. The chain uses TRBV28 and TRBJ2-1; 16 nucleotides line up with TRBD2. V shed 4 bases, J shed 9 bases, and the junction held 3 bases outside the gene matches. Germline CDR1 reads MDHEN; CDR2 reads SYDVKM. The CDR3 runs to 15 residues. The entire variable domain, with the rest obtained from reference TRBV28 and TRBJ2-1, is as follows: DVKVTQSSRYLVKRTGEKVFLECVQDMDHENMFWYRQDPGLGLRLIYFSYDVKMKEKGDIPEGYSVSREKKERFSLILESASTNQTSMYLCASSSGTSGGGEQFFGPGTRLTVL.

This clone was observed a handful of times. V is TRBV27 and J is TRBJ2-7, with TRBD1 matching 12 bases. The CDR3 is 19 residues long. Germline loops: CDR1 MNHEY, CDR2 SMNVEV (reference sequence). V gave up 6 bases and J gave up 0 bases; unmatched junction bases: 15. The CDR3 region has the DNA TGTGCCAGCAGGACGGGACAGGGGGCTTTCTTGGTGGGCTCCTACGAGCAGTACTTC. Amino acids: CASRTGQGAFLVGSYEQYF.

The chain has TRBV19 and TRBJ1-6, with D maybe TRBD1 (5 bases). CDR1 is LNHDA, CDR2 SQIVND, per germline (reference sequence). There are 15 residues in the CDR3. The V end lost 5 bases, the J end lost 7 bases, and 15 bases lay between the germline ends. This CDR3 is CASSFEGEFNSPLHF. CDR3 DNA: TGTGCCAGTAGTTTTGAAGGGGAATTCAATTCACCCCTCCACTTT.

The chain employs TRBV14 and TRBJ1-6; D possibly corresponds to TRBD1 (6 bases). The CDR3 has 15 residues. CDR1 is SGHDN and CDR2 is FVKESK in the germline V gene. The germline V and J ends were trimmed by 6 bases and 0 bases, with 9 bases remaining between them. This CDR3 is CASRLQGSYNSPLHF. CDR3 bases: TGTGCCAGCAGACTACAGGGCTCCTATAATTCACCCCTCCACTTT.

This chain links TRBV18 with TRBJ1-6; 9 bases agree with TRBD1. Germline assignment: CDR1 KGHSH and CDR2 LQKENI. V was clipped by 2 bases and J by 7 bases; unmatched bases: 3. The CDR3 covers 15 residues. In DNA form, the CDR3 reads TGTGCCAGCTCACCAGGGACAGGGAAGAATTCACCCCTCCACTTT. Its protein is CASSPGTGKNSPLHF. Drawing the rest from reference TRBV18 and TRBJ1-6, the complete variable domain is NAGVMQNPRHLVRRRGQEARLRCSPMKGHSHVYWYRQLPEEGLKFMVYLQKENIIDESGMPKERFSAEFPKEGPSILRIQQVVRGDSAAYFCASSPGTGKNSPLHFGNGTRLTVT.

The chain links TRBV19 to TRBJ1-2, with 7 bases matching TRBD1. Per the germline V gene, CDR1 is LNHDA and CDR2 is SQIVND (reference sequence). This CDR3 comprises 14 residues. With 3 bases clipped from V and 2 bases from J, the junction kept 3 bases outside the gene matches. CDR3 protein: CASSIGTANYGYTF. CDR3 bases: TGTGCCAGTAGTATCGGGACAGCCAACTATGGCTACACCTTC.

This clone has just a few counts. The chain uses TRBV27 and TRBJ2-3; D perhaps matches TRBD2 (5 bases). The CDR3 runs 12 residues. The germline V gene has CDR1 MNHEY and CDR2 SMNVEV (reference sequence). V lost 5 bases and J lost 7, with 10 bases in between. The CDR3 nucleotides read TGTGCCAGCAGTCCTTCTAGCCATACGCAGTATTTT. Its protein product is CASSPSSHTQYF.

This chain links TRBV19 with TRBJ1-2; TRBD1 matches at 8 bases. The CDR3 consists of 17 residues. Germline trimming cut 7 bases from V and 0 bases from J; bases unmatched to any gene: 13. Germline CDR1 LNHDA, CDR2 SQIVND (reference sequence). The CDR3 loop is CASTKTGQGLANYGYTF. CDR3 in DNA: TGTGCCAGTACCAAGACAGGACAGGGTCTCGCTAACTATGGCTACACCTTC. The full variable domain, in which reference TRBV19 and TRBJ1-2 provide the parts outside the CDR3, is DGGITQSPKYLFRKEGQNVTLSCEQNLNHDAMYWYRQDPGQGLRLIYYSQIVNDFQKGDIAEGYSVSREKKESFPLTVTSAQKNPTAFYLCASTKTGQGLANYGYTFGSGTRLTVV.

This clone was observed a single time. The rearrangement joins TRBV25-1 to TRBJ1-2, with a possible D match to TRBD1 (5 bases). CDR1 and CDR2 (germline): MGHDK, SYGVNS. The CDR3 runs to 13 residues. The germline V and J ends were trimmed by 6 bases and 0 bases, with 8 bases remaining between them. The CDR3 DNA follows: TGTGCCAGCAGACAGGCCACTAACTATGGCTACACCTTC. Translated: CASRQATNYGYTF.

This clone was found a few times. The CDR3 is CASSQEGGSLNTGELFF. The CDR3 DNA sequence: TGTGCCAGCAGCCAAGAGGGGGGGTCCCTAAACACCGGGGAGCTGTTTTTT. The J gene is TRBJ2-2, the V gene TRBV4-2; 7 nucleotides align to TRBD2. This CDR3 is 17 amino acids long. The V and J ends lost 0 bases and 2 bases, in that order; junction bases with no gene match: 6. Germline CDR1 reads LGHNA; CDR2 reads YNFKEQ.

This clone appeared many times. The rearrangement links TRBV19 to TRBJ2-3; 13 bases line up with TRBD2. The CDR3 spans 16 residues. J lost 3 bases, V lost 5 bases, and 5 bases had no gene match. Per germline, CDR1 LNHDA and CDR2 SQIVND (reference sequence). CDR3 bases: TGTGCCAGTAGTCCCGGACTAGCGGGGGCTACAGATACGCAGTATTTT. Its protein is CASSPGLAGATDTQYF.

This clone was seen only once. This chain links TRBV6-6 with TRBJ1-1, with D possibly being TRBD1 (5 bases). Germline loops: CDR1 MNHNY, CDR2 SVGAGI (reference sequence). CDR3 length: 13 amino acids. The V and J ends lost 6 bases and 2 bases respectively, with 10 bases between them. This CDR3 is CASRGTSNTEAFF. The CDR3, as DNA: TGTGCCAGCAGGGGGACTTCTAACACTGAAGCTTTCTTT.

The CDR3 region has the DNA TGTGCCAGCAGCCATCGACAGGGCCGGCCTGAAGCTTTCTTT. Translated, it gives CASSHRQGRPEAFF. The chain links TRBV11-2 to TRBJ1-1, with 7 bases that match TRBD1. CDR1 is SGHAT, CDR2 FQNNGV, per germline. V gave up 5 bases and J gave up 6 bases; unmatched junction bases: 9. The CDR3 covers 14 residues.

V is TRBV5-1 and J is TRBJ2-1; 7 nucleotides agree with TRBD1. CDR1 is SGHRS and CDR2 is YFSETQ in the germline V gene. The ends lost 4 bases at V and 2 bases at J; junction bases unmatched: 18. This CDR3 has 19 residues. The DNA of the CDR3 is TGCGCCAGCAGCCACCCGGGACAGCGGTTTCAGGGGCCCTACAATGAGCAGTTCTTC. Translated, it gives CASSHPGQRFQGPYNEQFF.

The chain employs TRBV11-2 and TRBJ2-1; maybe TRBD1 (6 bases). With 1 base removed from V and 9 bases from J, the gap between germline ends came to 13 bases. Germline V gives CDR1 SGHAT, CDR2 FQNNGV. The CDR3 sequence is 14 residues long. CDR3 protein: CASSLGPTGTEQFF. As DNA, the CDR3 is TGTGCCAGCAGCTTAGGCCCCACAGGGACTGAGCAGTTCTTC.

The V gene is TRBV5-8, the J gene TRBJ2-3; 13 bases map to TRBD2. The length of the CDR3 is 17 residues. V was clipped by 1 base and J by 3 bases; unmatched bases: 5. From germline, CDR1 is SGHTS and CDR2 YDEGEE. CDR3 in DNA: TGTGCCAGCAGCTTGATAGGGACTAGCGGGGCGACAGATACGCAGTATTTT. Its translation: CASSLIGTSGATDTQYF.

The chain has TRBV5-8 and TRBJ2-5; D perhaps matches TRBD2 (5 bases). Germline assignment: CDR1 SGHTS and CDR2 YDEGEE. The CDR3 consists of 14 residues. V lost 4 bases to trimming and J lost 3 bases, with 13 bases between them. The CDR3 coding sequence is TGTGCCAGCAGCCGCGGACTTGTAAAAGAGACCCAGTACTTC. It specifies CASSRGLVKETQYF. The full variable domain, its missing parts supplied by reference TRBV5-8 and TRBJ2-5, is EAGVTQSPTHLIKTRGQQATLRCSPISGHTSVYWYQQALGLGLQFLLWYDEGEERNRGNFPPRFSGRQFPNYSSELNVNALELEDSALYLCASSRGLVKETQYFGPGTRLLVL.

This clone came up a few times. The chain carries TRBV5-8 and TRBJ1-1, with D possibly being TRBD1 (6 bases). CDR1 and CDR2 (germline): SGHTS, YDEGEE. This CDR3 region has 14 residues. V was trimmed by 0 bases and J by 4 bases, leaving 10 bases between them. CDR3 bases: TGTGCCAGCAGCTTGGGGGGGCTGGGCACTGAAGCTTTCTTT. This encodes CASSLGGLGTEAFF.

The gene calls are TRBV12-3 or TRBV12-4 and TRBJ1-1; TRBD1 aligns across 8 bases. With V trimmed by 1 base and J by 10 bases, 5 bases remained unmatched. This CDR3 spans 13 amino acids. The CDR3 spells CASSLGTGGIAFF. CDR3 coding DNA: TGTGCCAGCAGTTTAGGCACAGGGGGTATAGCTTTCTTT.

This chain links TRBV7-3 with TRBJ2-7; D not resolved. The CDR3 spans 13 residues. The germline V gene has CDR1 SGHTA and CDR2 FQGTGA. The V end was cut by 1 base, the J end by 7 bases, with 11 bases between. In nucleotides, the CDR3 is TGTGCCAGCAGCTTAAACGGCGGAGAGGAGCAGTACTTC. Its protein product is CASSLNGGEEQYF.

This sequence joins TRBV7-2 and TRBJ1-1; a weak D match, TRBD1 (5 bases). The CDR3 loop spans 14 amino acids. Between the trimmed V and J ends, which lost 5 bases and 1 base, there was a span of 11 bases. Germline CDR1 reads SGHTA; CDR2 reads FQGNSA. For the CDR3, the DNA is TGTGCCAGCAGCCAGGGAGGGAAGAACACTGAAGCTTTCTTT. Translation gives CASSQGGKNTEAFF.

The J gene is TRBJ1-1, the V gene TRBV7-8; unclear D gene. Germline CDR1 reads SGHVS; CDR2 reads FQNEAQ. The CDR3 is made up of 13 amino acids. Trimming stripped 1 base from V and 4 bases from J, with 7 bases between. The CDR3 nucleotides are TGTGCCAGCAGCTTAGATGGAGTCACTGAAGCTTTCTTT. Translated, it gives CASSLDGVTEAFF.